The 9 T cell receptor beta chains below were found in one sample sequenced in a study of T cells after posttransplantation cyclophosphamide. This table comes from immunoSEQ multiplex PCR, and its TCRdb copy is limited to in-frame clones, with some not included. The table shows 8,000 to 10,000 clones, with roughly 80% occurring only once. Treatment was busulfan-fludarabine conditioning, a marrow graft, and cyclophosphamide on days +3 and +4. The sequences come from PBMCs, collected just over 1,900 days after a stem cell transplant with posttransplant cyclophosphamide. All receptors come from a female patient in her 40s who received an allogeneic stem cell transplant from a related donor, was CMV-positive, and had no GVHD. Among the T cells, some may be from the graft donor.

The V gene is TRBV15, the J gene TRBJ2-5, with 8 bases matching TRBD2. The CDR3 contains 16 residues. Looked up from germline, CDR1 is LNHNV and CDR2 is YYDKDF (reference sequence). V shed 5 bases, J shed 5 bases, and the junction held 13 bases outside the gene matches. The CDR3 protein is CATSEPRGGVGETQYF. DNA of the CDR3: TGTGCCACCAGCGAGCCACGGGGGGGCGTAGGGGAGACCCAGTACTTC.

V gene TRBV5-1 combines with J gene TRBJ1-1; possibly TRBD1 for D (5 bases). The CDR3 has 13 amino acids. The ends were cut back, 4 bases at V and 5 bases at J, with 12 bases in the middle. CDR1 SGHRS and CDR2 YFSETQ come from the germline V gene. The CDR3 spells CASSVAGGTEAFF. CDR3 nucleotide sequence: TGCGCCAGCAGCGTAGCGGGGGGAACTGAAGCTTTCTTT.

The V call is TRBV6-9, the J call TRBJ2-7; 8 bases match TRBD1. The CDR3 totals 11 residues. CDR1 and CDR2 (germline): MNHGY, SVAAGI. V lost 5 bases to trimming and J lost 6 bases; unmatched junction nucleotides: 0. The CDR3 spells CASSTGGEQYF. CDR3 DNA sequence: TGTGCCAGCAGTACAGGGGGCGAGCAGTACTTC.

The CDR3 spells CASSLSGTLNTEAFF. The CDR3 region has the DNA TGTGCCAGCAGCTTGAGCGGGACGCTGAACACTGAAGCTTTCTTT. The chain is built from TRBV5-5 and TRBJ1-1, with D maybe TRBD1 (5 bases). V shed 1 base and J shed 0 bases, with 10 bases lying between them. CDR1 is SGHKS and CDR2 is YYEKEE in the germline V gene (reference sequence). The CDR3 spans 15 residues.

This clone was found once. The chain is built from TRBV7-2 and TRBJ2-3; D might be TRBD1 (5 bases). CDR1 SGHTA and CDR2 FQGNSA come from the germline V gene. The CDR3 spans 13 residues. Trimming took 6 bases from V and 2 from J, leaving 9 bases between them. The DNA of the CDR3 is TGTGCCAGCAGGGCAGGGATCACAGATACGCAGTATTTT. Translated: CASRAGITDTQYF.

The rearrangement links TRBV27 to TRBJ1-2, with a possible D match to TRBD1 (6 bases). Trimming removed 3 bases from V and 8 bases from J, with 16 bases in between. The CDR3 is 14 residues long. Germline V CDR1 and CDR2: MNHEY, SMNVEV (reference sequence). Here the CDR3 DNA reads TGTGCCAGCAGTTTTTTGTCAGGGGCCTCCGGCTACACCTTC. It codes for CASSFLSGASGYTF.

The genes are TRBV29-1 and TRBJ2-1; D might be TRBD2 (5 bases). V was trimmed by 5 bases and J by 0 bases, leaving 11 bases between them. CDR3 size: 14 residues. CDR1 is SQVTM, CDR2 ANQGSEA, per germline. CDR3 DNA: TGCAGCGTTAGGACTCTTCTCTCCTACAATGAGCAGTTCTTC. This gives the protein CSVRTLLSYNEQFF.

The chain is built from TRBV12-5 and TRBJ2-1; 11 positions agree with TRBD1. Looked up from germline, CDR1 is LGHNT and CDR2 is FRNRAP. Losses at the gene ends were 7 bases for V and 5 bases for J; bases not matched to a gene: 13. The CDR3 totals 17 residues. Here the CDR3 DNA reads TGTGCTAGTGCCCTTACCCGGGGGACAGGGGGAAACAATGAGCAGTTCTTC. Its protein is CASALTRGTGGNNEQFF.

J is TRBJ2-1 and V is TRBV14; 14 bases line up with TRBD2. The V and J ends lost 0 bases and 5 bases, in that order; junction bases with no gene match: 6. The germline V gene has CDR1 SGHDN and CDR2 FVKESK. The CDR3 consists of 18 residues. The CDR3 DNA sequence: TGTGCCAGCAGCCAAGACCGCCCGGGACTAGCGGGAGACAATGAGCAGTTCTTC. It is translated as CASSQDRPGLAGDNEQFF.